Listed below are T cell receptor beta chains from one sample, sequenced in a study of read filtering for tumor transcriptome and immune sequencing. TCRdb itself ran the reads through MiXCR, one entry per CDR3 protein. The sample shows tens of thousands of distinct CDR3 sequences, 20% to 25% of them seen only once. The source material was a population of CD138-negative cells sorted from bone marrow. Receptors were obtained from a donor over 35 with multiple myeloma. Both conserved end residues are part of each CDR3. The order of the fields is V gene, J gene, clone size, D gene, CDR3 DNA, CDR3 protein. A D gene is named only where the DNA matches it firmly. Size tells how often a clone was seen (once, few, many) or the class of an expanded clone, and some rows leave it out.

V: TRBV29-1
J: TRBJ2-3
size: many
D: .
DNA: TGCAGCGTTGAACGGGGGATCACAGATACGCAGTATTTT
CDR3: CSVERGITDTQYF

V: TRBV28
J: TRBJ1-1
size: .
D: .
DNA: TGTGCCACTCAGAGGGCCCAGAACACTGAAGCTTTCTTT
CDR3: CATQRAQNTEAFF

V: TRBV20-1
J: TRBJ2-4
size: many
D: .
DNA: TGCAGTGCTAGAGATCTTGTTTTAGCCAAAAACATTCAGTACTTC
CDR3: CSARDLVLAKNIQYF

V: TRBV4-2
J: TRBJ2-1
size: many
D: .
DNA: TGTGCCAGCAGCCTCCCCGTGCCGAGCTCCTACAATGAGCAGTTCTTC
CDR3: CASSLPVPSSYNEQFF

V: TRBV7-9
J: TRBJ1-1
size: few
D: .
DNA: TGTGCCAGCAGTGGCCCTCCGGGCGGGACTGAAGCTTTCTTT
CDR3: CASSGPPGGTEAFF

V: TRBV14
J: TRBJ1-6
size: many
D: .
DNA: TGTGCCAGCAGCCAAGTCCTAGGCTCCTATAATTCACCCCTCCACTTT
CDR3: CASSQVLGSYNSPLHF

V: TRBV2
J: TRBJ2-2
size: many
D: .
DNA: TGTGCCAGCAGTGTGATGGGGACCGGGGAGCTGTTTTTT
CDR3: CASSVMGTGELFF

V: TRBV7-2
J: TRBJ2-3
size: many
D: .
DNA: TGTGCCAGCAGCTTTAGGGGCACAGATACGCAGTATTTT
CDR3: CASSFRGTDTQYF

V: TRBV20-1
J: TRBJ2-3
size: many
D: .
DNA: TGCAGTGCTAGAGATTTGAGCGCCAACACAGATACGCAGTATTTT
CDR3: CSARDLSANTDTQYF

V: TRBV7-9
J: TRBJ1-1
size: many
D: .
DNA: TGTGCCAGCAGCTCCAGGGCCACTGGGGACACTGAAGCTTTCTTT
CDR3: CASSSRATGDTEAFF

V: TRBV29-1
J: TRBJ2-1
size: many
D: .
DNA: TGCAGCGTCCCAGGACCCAATGAGCAGTTCTTC
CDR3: CSVPGPNEQFF

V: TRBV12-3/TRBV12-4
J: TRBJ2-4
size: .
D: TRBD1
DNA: TGTGCCAGCAGTCCCGGGACAGGGACAAACATTCAGTACTTC
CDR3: CASSPGTGTNIQYF

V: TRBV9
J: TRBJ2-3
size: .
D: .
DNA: TGTGCCAGCAGCCCTCGGGGGGCCGGTGCAGATACGCAGTATTTT
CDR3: CASSPRGAGADTQYF

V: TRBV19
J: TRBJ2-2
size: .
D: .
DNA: TGTGCCAGTAGTACCAACAGTGGTCCCGGGGAGCTGTTTTTT
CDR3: CASSTNSGPGELFF

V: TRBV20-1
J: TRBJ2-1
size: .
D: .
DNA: TGCAGTGCTAGTCGTCCTGCCAGTGAGCAGTTCTTC
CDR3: CSASRPASEQFF

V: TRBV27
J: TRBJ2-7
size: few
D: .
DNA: TGTGCCAGCAGTCCCCGGGGCTCCTACGAGCAGTACTTC
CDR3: CASSPRGSYEQYF

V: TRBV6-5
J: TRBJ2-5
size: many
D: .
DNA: TGTGCCGCCCTCAACCAAGAGACCCAGTACTTC
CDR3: CAALNQETQYF

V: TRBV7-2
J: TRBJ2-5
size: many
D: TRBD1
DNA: TGTGCCAGCAGCTTAGTAGGAACAGGGGAAGAGACCCAGTACTTC
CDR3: CASSLVGTGEETQYF

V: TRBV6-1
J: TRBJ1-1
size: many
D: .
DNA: TGTGCCAGCAGTAGGGGACCGTTAGGGAACACTGAAGCTTTCTTT
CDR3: CASSRGPLGNTEAFF

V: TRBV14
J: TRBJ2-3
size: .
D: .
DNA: TGTGCCAGCAGCCATTTCCCCGGGACTCCCCCGGATACGCAGTATTTT
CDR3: CASSHFPGTPPDTQYF

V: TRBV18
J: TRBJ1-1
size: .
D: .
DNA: TGTGCCAGCTCACCACAACAGGACGCAGAAGCTTTCTTT
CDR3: CASSPQQDAEAFF

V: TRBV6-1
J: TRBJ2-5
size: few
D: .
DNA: TGTGCCAGCAGATTGGGACCTGAGGAGACCCAGTACTTC
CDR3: CASRLGPEETQYF

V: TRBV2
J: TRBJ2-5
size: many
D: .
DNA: TGTGCCAGCAGCGACGGGGACCAAGAGACCCAGTACTTC
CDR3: CASSDGDQETQYF

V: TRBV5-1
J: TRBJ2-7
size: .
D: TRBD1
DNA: TGCGCCAGCAGCAGAGTGGACAGGGGTACCTACGAGCAGTACTTC
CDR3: CASSRVDRGTYEQYF

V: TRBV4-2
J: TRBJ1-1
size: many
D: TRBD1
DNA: TGTGCCAGCAGCCAAGGTTGGGGGACCGGGACAGGGTGGACTGAAGCTTTCTTT
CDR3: CASSQGWGTGTGWTEAFF

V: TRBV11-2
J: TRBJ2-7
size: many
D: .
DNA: TGTGCCAGCAGCCTCCGGGACACCCGACCCTTCTCCTACGAGCAGTACTTC
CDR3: CASSLRDTRPFSYEQYF

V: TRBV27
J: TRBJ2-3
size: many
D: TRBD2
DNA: TGTGCCAGCAGTCCGATAGGCGGGGGGGCCACAGATACGCAGTATTTT
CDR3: CASSPIGGGATDTQYF

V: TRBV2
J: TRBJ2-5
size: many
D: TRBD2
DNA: TGTGCCAGCACCGCGGAGGCTAGCGGGCAAGAGACCCAGTACTTC
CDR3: CASTAEASGQETQYF

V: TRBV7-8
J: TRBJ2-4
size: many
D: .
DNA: TGTGCCAGCAGCTCGGACAGATTAGCCAAAAACATTCAGTACTTC
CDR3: CASSSDRLAKNIQYF

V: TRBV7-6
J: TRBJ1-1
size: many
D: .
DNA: TGTGCCAGCAGCATCTCCGGGACGAACACTGAAGCTTTCTTT
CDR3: CASSISGTNTEAFF

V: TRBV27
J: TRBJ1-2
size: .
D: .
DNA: TGTGCCAGCAGTTTAAAGGCAGGCCAAACTTATGGCTACACCTTC
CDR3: CASSLKAGQTYGYTF

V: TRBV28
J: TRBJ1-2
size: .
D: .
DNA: TGTGCCAGCAGTCAGGGCAGAAACCATGGCTACACCTTC
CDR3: CASSQGRNHGYTF

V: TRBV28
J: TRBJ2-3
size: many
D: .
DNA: TGTGCCAGCAGCCCCGGACAGAGCACAGATACGCAGTATTTT
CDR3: CASSPGQSTDTQYF

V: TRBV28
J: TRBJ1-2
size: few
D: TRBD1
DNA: TGTGCCAGCAGACCGGGACAGCAGGACTATGGCTACACCTTC
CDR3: CASRPGQQDYGYTF

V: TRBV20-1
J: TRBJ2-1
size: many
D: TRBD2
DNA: TGCGGTGCTAGACTAGCGGGGGGGAGCAATGAGCAGTTCTTC
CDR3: CGARLAGGSNEQFF